The entry that follows covers one TCR beta chain sequence. Documented time point: patch test 1, 2 weeks after DPC sensitization. The treatment denotes: therapeutic diphenylcyclopropenone sensitization with weekly scalp DPC. Ahead of each patch test application, blood was drawn. This entry is derived from a study of human T cells and chemical hapten exposure. The library tagged each cDNA molecule with unique molecular identifiers. TCRdb reprocessed the RACE reads via MiXCR and lists one record per CDR3 protein. The repertoire holds about 360,000 distinct CDR3 sequences, with 4% to 5.5% as singletons. Sequenced material: whole blood, taken in connection with sensitization to the hapten diphenylcyclopropenone (DPC). The receptor's source is a woman aged 50 to 65 with alopecia areata. Some clones in this sample may be carry-over from other donors' samples.

In nucleotides, the CDR3 is TGTGCCAGCATACTACCCGGGACAGGACCCCAAGAGACCCAGTACTTC. This codes for CASILPGTGPQETQYF. The genes are TRBV28 and TRBJ2-5; TRBD1 agrees at 8 bases. This CDR3 spans 16 amino acids. V trimming: 7 bases; J trimming: 1 base; junction bases outside the gene matches: 11. Germline assignment: CDR1 MDHEN and CDR2 SYDVKM.